The rows below give T cell receptor beta chains drawn from one sample of a study of CD8 T cells in ankylosing spondylitis. One entry per CDR3 protein, called by TCRdb with MiXCR from the 5' RACE reads. The table includes about 540,000 distinct CDR3 sequences, 10% to 15% detected once. The material sequenced was blood, either unsorted or a sorted T cell fraction (not recorded which). The receptors derive from a male donor with ankylosing spondylitis. Each CDR3 is given with its conserved first and last residue. A D gene is named only where the DNA matches it firmly. The listing skips clone size in some rows; elsewhere it reads once, few, many or a size class.

V	J	D	size	DNA	CDR3
TRBV5-1	TRBJ2-3	-	few	TGCGCCAGCAGCCTAATTGAGGGAGGAGGCGCGGATACGCAGTATTTT	CASSLIEGGGADTQYF
TRBV12-5	TRBJ1-5	-	many	TGTGCTAGTGGTTTACAGGCGGGCAATCAGCCCCAGCATTTT	CASGLQAGNQPQHF
TRBV20-1	TRBJ2-7	-	few	TGCAGTGCTAGAGATGGGCTAGCGATGAACTACGAGCAGTACTTC	CSARDGLAMNYEQYF
TRBV7-2	TRBJ2-1	-	-	TGTGCCTTGACGGGCCGGACGCAATTTGAGCAGTTCTTC	CALTGRTQFEQFF
TRBV28	TRBJ2-3	TRBD1	few	TGTGCCAGCAGCTCCTCCGGGACAGGGGGAGATACGCAGTATTTT	CASSSSGTGGDTQYF
TRBV5-1	TRBJ2-7	-	-	TGCGCCAGCAGCTTACGACTGACTTCCTACGAGCAGTACTTC	CASSLRLTSYEQYF
TRBV3-1	TRBJ2-2	TRBD1	many	TGTGCCAGCAGCCAGATACAGGGGTCGAACACCGGGGAGCTGTTTTTT	CASSQIQGSNTGELFF
TRBV5-1	TRBJ2-7	TRBD1	-	TGCGCCAGCAGCCCTGGACAGGCCGAGCAGTACTTC	CASSPGQAEQYF
TRBV5-1	TRBJ2-2	-	few	TGCGCCAGCAGCCACGGGGCGGACGGGGAGCTGTTTTTT	CASSHGADGELFF
TRBV3-1	TRBJ2-3	-	-	TGTGCCAGCAGCCACTCTATTACGGGAGCCCCAATCACCACAGATACGCAGTATTTT	CASSHSITGAPITTDTQYF
TRBV20-1	TRBJ2-5	-	-	TGCAGTGCCATCCTACTAGCCGTAAAAGAGACCCAGTACTTC	CSAILLAVKETQYF
TRBV29-1	TRBJ2-5	-	few	TGCAGCGTTACCGAGACCCAGTACTTC	CSVTETQYF
TRBV3-1	TRBJ2-2	-	many	TGTGCCAGCACCGAAAGAGGCACCGGGGAGCTGTTTTTT	CASTERGTGELFF
TRBV2	TRBJ2-1	-	many	TGTGCCAGCACCGGGCACAATGAGCAGTTCTTC	CASTGHNEQFF